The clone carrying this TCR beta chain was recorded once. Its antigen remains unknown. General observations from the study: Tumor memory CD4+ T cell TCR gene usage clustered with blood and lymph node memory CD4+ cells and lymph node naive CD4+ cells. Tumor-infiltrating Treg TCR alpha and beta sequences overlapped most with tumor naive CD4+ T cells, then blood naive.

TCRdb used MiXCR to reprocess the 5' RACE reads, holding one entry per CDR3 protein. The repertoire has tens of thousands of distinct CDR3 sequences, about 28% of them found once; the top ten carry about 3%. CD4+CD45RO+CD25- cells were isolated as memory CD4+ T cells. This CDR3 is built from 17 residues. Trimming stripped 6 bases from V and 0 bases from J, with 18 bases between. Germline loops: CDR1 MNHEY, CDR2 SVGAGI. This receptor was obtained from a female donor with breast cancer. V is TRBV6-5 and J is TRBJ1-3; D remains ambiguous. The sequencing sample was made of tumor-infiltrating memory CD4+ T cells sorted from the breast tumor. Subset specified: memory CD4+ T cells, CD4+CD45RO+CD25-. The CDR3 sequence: CASRASSSAVSGNTIYF. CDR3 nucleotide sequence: TGTGCCAGCAGAGCTTCATCGTCAGCAGTCTCTGGAAACACCATATATTTT.